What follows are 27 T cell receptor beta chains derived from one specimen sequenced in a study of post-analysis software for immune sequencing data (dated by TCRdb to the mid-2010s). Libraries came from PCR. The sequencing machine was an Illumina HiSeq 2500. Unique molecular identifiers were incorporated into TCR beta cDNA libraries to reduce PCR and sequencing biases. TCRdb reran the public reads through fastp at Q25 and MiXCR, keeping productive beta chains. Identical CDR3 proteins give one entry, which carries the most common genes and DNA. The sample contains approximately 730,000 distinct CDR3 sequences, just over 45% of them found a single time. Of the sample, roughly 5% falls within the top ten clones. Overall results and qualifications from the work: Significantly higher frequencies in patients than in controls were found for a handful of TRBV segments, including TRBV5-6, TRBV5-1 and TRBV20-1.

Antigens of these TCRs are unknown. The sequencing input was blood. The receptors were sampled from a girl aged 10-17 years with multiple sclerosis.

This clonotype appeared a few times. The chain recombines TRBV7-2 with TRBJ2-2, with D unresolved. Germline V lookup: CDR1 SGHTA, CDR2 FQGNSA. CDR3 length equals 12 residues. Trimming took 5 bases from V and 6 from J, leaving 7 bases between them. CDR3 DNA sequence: TGTGCCAGCAGCCGGATGGCCGGGGAGCTGTTTTTT. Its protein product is CASSRMAGELFF.

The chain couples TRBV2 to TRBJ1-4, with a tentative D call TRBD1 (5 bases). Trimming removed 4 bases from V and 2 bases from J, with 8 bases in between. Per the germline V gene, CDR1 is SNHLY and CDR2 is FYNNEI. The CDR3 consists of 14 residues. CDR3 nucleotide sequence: TGTGCCAGCAGTGGGGGGTACACTAATGAAAAACTGTTTTTT. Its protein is CASSGGYTNEKLFF.

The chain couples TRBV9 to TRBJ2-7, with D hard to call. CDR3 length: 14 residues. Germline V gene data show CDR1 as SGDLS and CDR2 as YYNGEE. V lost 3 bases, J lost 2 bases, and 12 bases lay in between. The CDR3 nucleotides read TGTGCCAGCAGCGGAGGCGGAGCCCCCTACGAGCAGTACTTC. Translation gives CASSGGGAPYEQYF.

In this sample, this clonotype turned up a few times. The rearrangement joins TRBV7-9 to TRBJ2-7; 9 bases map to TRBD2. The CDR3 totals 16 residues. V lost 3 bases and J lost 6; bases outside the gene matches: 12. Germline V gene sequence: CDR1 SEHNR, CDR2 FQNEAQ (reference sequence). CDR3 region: CASSLSNGGRAGEQYF. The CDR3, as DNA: TGTGCCAGCAGCTTGTCAAATGGCGGGAGGGCGGGCGAGCAGTACTTC. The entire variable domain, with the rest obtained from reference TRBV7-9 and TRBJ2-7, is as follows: DTGVSQNPRHKITKRGQNVTFRCDPISEHNRLYWYRQTLGQGPEFLTYFQNEAQLEKSRLLSDRFSAERPKGSFSTLEIQRTEQGDSAMYLCASSLSNGGRAGEQYFGPGTRLTVT.

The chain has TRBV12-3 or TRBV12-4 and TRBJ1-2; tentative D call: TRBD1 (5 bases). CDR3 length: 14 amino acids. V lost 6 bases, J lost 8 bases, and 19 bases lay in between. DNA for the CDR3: TGTGCCAGCAGCGAGCGGCGCTTAGGGGAGGGCTACACCTTC. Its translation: CASSERRLGEGYTF.

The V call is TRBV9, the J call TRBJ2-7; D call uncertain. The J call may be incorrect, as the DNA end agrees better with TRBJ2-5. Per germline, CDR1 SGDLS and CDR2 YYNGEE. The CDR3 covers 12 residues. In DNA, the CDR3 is TGTGCCAGTATGGGCCCGGAGGAGACCCAGTACTTC. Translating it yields CASMGPEETQYF.

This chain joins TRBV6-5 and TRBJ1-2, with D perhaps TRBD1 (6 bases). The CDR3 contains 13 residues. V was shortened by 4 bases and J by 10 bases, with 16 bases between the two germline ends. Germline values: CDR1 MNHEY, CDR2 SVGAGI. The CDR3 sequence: CASSLGPQGDYTF. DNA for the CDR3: TGTGCCAGCAGTTTGGGACCACAGGGTGACTACACCTTC.

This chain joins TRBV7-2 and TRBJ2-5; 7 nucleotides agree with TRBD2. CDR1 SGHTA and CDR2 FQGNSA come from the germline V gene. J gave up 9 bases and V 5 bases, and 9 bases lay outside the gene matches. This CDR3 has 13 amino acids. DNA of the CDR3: TGTGCCAGCAGCCAAGAAGAAGGGAGGGCCCAGTACTTC. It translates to CASSQEEGRAQYF. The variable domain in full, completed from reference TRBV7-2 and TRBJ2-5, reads GAGVSQSPSNKVTEKGKDVELRCDPISGHTALYWYRQSLGQGLEFLIYFQGNSAPDKSGLPSDRFSAERTGGSVSTLTIQRTQQEDSAVYLCASSQEEGRAQYFGPGTRLLVL.

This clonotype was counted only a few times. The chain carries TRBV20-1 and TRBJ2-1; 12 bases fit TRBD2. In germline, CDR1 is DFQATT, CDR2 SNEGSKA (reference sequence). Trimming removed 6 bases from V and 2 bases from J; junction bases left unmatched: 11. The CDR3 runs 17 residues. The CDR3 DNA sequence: TGCAGTGCCAGCCTAGCGGGAGGGTTCCCAGCCTACAATGAGCAGTTCTTC. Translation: CSASLAGGFPAYNEQFF.

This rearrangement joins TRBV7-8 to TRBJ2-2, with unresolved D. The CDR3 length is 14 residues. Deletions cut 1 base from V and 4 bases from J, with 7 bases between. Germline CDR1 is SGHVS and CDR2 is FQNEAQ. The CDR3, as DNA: TGTGCCAGCAGCTTAGGGCTCCTCACCGGGGAGCTGTTTTTT. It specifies CASSLGLLTGELFF.

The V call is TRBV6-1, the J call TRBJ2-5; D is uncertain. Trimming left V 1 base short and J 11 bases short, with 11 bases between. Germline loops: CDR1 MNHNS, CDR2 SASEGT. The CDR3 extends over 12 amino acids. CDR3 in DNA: TGTGCCAGCAGTGAAGGGGTGACGGAGCAGTACTTC. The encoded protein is CASSEGVTEQYF.

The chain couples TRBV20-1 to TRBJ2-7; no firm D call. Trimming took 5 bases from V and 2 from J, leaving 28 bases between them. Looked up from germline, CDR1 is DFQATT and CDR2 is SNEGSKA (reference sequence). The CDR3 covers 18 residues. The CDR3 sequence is CSAGSNQHVTGRAYEQYF. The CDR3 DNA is TGCAGTGCTGGGTCGAACCAACACGTAACTGGTCGGGCCTACGAGCAGTACTTC.

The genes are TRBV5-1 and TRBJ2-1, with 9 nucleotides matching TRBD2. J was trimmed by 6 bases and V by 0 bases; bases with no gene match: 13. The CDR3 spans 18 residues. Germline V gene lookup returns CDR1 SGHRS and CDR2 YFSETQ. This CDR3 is CASSLDQGLGAGGNEQFF. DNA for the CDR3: TGCGCCAGCAGCTTGGATCAGGGGCTCGGAGCGGGGGGCAATGAGCAGTTCTTC.

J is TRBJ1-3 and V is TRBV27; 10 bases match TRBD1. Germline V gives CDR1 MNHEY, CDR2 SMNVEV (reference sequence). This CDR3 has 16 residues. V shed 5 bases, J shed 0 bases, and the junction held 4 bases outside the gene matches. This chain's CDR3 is CASSRTGGSSGNTIYF. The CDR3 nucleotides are TGTGCCAGCAGTCGGACAGGGGGAAGCTCTGGAAACACCATATATTTT.

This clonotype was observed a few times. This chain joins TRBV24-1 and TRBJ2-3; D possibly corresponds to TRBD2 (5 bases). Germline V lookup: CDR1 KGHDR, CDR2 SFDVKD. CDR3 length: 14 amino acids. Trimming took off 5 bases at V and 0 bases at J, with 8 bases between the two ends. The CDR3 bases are TGTGCCACCAGTGGGTGGACTAGCACAGATACGCAGTATTTT. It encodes CATSGWTSTDTQYF.

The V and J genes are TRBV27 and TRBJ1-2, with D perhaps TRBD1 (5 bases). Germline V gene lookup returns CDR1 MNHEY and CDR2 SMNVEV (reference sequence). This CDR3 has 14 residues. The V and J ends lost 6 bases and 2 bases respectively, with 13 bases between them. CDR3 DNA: TGTGCCAGCAGGCCGGGACTCAAGAACTATGGCTACACCTTC. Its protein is CASRPGLKNYGYTF.

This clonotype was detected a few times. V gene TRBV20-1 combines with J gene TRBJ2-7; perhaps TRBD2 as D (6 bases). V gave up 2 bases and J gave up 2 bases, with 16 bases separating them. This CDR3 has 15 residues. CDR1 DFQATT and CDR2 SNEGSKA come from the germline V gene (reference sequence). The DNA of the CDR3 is TGCAGTGCTAGACAACACGCGGGATCTACCTACGAGCAGTACTTC. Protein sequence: CSARQHAGSTYEQYF.

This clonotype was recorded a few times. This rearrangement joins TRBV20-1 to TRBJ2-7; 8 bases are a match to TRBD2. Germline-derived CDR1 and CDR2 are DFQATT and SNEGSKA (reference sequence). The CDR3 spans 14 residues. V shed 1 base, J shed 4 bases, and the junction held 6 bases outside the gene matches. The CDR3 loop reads CSARGLASTYEQYF. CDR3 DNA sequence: TGCAGTGCTAGAGGACTAGCGAGTACGTACGAGCAGTACTTC.

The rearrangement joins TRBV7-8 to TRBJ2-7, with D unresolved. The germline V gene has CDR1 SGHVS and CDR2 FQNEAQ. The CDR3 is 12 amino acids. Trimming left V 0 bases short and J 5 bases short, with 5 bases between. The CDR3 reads CASSLAAHEQYF. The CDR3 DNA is TGTGCCAGCAGCTTAGCAGCCCACGAGCAGTACTTC. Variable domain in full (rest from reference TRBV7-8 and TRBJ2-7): GAGVSQSPRYKVAKRGQDVALRCDPISGHVSLFWYQQALGQGPEFLTYFQNEAQLDKSGLPSDRFFAERPEGSVSTLKIQRTQQEDSAVYLCASSLAAHEQYFGPGTRLTVT.

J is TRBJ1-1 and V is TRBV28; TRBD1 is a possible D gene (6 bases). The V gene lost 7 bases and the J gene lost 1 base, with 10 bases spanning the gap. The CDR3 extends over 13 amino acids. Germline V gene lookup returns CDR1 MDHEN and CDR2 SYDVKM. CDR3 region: CASIKGGNTEAFF. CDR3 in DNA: TGTGCCAGCATCAAAGGGGGGAACACTGAAGCTTTCTTT.

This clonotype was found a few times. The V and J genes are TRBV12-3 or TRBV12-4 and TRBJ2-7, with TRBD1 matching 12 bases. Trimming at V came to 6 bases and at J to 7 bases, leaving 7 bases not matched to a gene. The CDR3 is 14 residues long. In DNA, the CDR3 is TGTGCCAGCAGGCCGGGACAGGGGGCGGGAGAGCAGTACTTC. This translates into CASRPGQGAGEQYF.

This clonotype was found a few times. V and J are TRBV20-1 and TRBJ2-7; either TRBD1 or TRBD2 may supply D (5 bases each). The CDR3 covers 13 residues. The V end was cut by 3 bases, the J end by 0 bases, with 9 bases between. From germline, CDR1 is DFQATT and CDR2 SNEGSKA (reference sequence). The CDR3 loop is CSARPGGSYEQYF. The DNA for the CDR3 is TGCAGTGCTAGGCCTGGGGGCTCCTACGAGCAGTACTTC.

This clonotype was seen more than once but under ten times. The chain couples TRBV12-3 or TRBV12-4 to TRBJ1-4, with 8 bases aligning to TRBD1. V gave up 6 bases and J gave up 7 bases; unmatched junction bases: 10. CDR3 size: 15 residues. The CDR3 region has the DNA TGTGCCAGCAGCCCAAGGACAGGGCTTTTTGAAAAACTGTTTTTT. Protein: CASSPRTGLFEKLFF.

CDR3 sequence (DNA): TGTGCCAGCAGCTTCGAGCAGGGGCCCATCTACGAGCAGTACTTC. Protein product: CASSFEQGPIYEQYF. V is TRBV7-6 and J is TRBJ2-5; TRBD1 is a possible D gene (6 bases). The end of the DNA aligns better with TRBJ2-7, so the J call may be wrong. This CDR3 is built from 15 residues. Per the germline V gene, CDR1 is SGHVS and CDR2 is FNYEAQ.

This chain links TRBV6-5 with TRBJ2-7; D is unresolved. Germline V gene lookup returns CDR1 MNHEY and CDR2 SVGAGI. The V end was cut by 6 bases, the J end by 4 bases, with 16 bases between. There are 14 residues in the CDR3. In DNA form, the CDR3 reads TGTGCCAGCAGCCCCAGTAAGAAAGGATACGAGCAGTACTTC. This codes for CASSPSKKGYEQYF.

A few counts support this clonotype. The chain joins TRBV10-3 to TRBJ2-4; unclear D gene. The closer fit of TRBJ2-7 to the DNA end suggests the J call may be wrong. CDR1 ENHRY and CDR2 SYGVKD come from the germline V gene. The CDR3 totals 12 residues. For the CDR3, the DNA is TGTGCCATCCGGATAAACAACCACGAGCAGTACTTC. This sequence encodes CAIRINNHEQYF.

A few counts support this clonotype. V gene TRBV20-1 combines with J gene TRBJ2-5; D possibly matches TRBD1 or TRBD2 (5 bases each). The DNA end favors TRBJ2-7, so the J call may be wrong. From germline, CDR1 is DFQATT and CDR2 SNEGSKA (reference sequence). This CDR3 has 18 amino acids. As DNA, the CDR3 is TGCAGTGCTAGAGATCTGTTGGGGACGCCGGGACCCAGCAACGAGCAGTACTTC. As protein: CSARDLLGTPGPSNEQYF.